This TCR beta chain emerged from a study of T cell responses to AZD1222 COVID-19 vaccine. Study observations and caveats: Spike-specific TCR breadth rose after two AZD1222 doses, and depth rose as well. Of spike-specific TCRs, nearly half reportedly target regions left unmutated in variants. Repertoires were obtained only post-peak T cell response. Researchers report vaccine-associated CD4 TCRs spanning spike, with dominance at 160-218 and 743-854.

This table comes from immunoSEQ multiplex PCR, and its TCRdb copy is limited to in-frame clones, with some not included. The table has about 150,000 clones, 85% to 95% seen once; the top ten hold around 1.6%. For this clone: Its antigen is not known.

Germline assignment: CDR1 SGHAT and CDR2 FQNNGV. The CDR3 runs to 14 residues. J gave up 5 bases and V 5 bases, and 9 bases lay outside the gene matches. This sequence originates from an adult in good health. The chain joins TRBV11-2 to TRBJ2-7; TRBD2 matches 7 bases. Sequenced here: peripheral blood, sampled on day 0 of AZD1222 vaccination. The CDR3 reads CASSPKGGYNEQYF. The CDR3 bases are TGTGCCAGCAGCCCGAAGGGAGGGTACAACGAGCAGTACTTC.